The next 8 T cell receptor beta chains were all read from a single sample in a study of blood T cell repertoires in COVID-19. The data were produced by immunoSEQ multiplex PCR, yet TCRdb's version contains in-frame clones alone and is incomplete. The table records 140,000 to 150,000 clones, 80% of them present only once. Sample: peripheral blood. These receptors were collected from a woman aged 45-60 years with acute or convalescent COVID-19.

This rearrangement joins TRBV5-5 to TRBJ1-4; tentatively, D is TRBD1 (6 bases). This CDR3 has 15 amino acids. Germline lookup yields CDR1 SGHKS and CDR2 YYEKEE (reference sequence). V lost 6 bases and J 5 bases, leaving 17 bases between the germline ends. Here the CDR3 DNA reads TGTGCCAGCACCCGGGGGGGGGCAGAGAATGAAAAACTGTTTTTT. Translation: CASTRGGAENEKLFF.

This clone was seen a few times. The chain couples TRBV6-4 to TRBJ2-2, with D possibly being TRBD1 (5 bases). The CDR3 contains 14 residues. The germline gives CDR1 MRHNA, CDR2 SNTAGT. V lost 7 bases to trimming and J lost 4 bases, with 13 bases between them. The CDR3 is CASKATGVTGELFF. The CDR3 DNA reads TGTGCCAGCAAGGCAACAGGCGTCACCGGGGAGCTGTTTTTT.

This chain uses TRBV27 with TRBJ1-1; no reliable D call. This CDR3 has 15 amino acids. Trimming left V 5 bases short and J 4 bases short, with 17 bases between. Germline CDR1 is MNHEY and CDR2 is SMNVEV (reference sequence). CDR3 loop: CASSPPTPPGTEAFF. The DNA for the CDR3 is TGTGCCAGCAGTCCCCCAACACCCCCGGGCACTGAAGCTTTCTTT.

The chain uses TRBV4-3 and TRBJ2-7, with TRBD1 matching 9 bases. CDR1 is LGHNA, CDR2 YSLEER, per germline. The V gene end was trimmed by 2 bases and the J gene end by 5 bases; junction bases not matched to a gene: 7. The CDR3 loop spans 15 amino acids. CDR3 DNA sequence: TGCGCCAGCAGCCAACCGGGACAGGGTGTCCACGAGCAGTACTTC. Translated: CASSQPGQGVHEQYF.

The gene calls are TRBV27 and TRBJ1-2, with 9 nucleotides matching TRBD1. V trimming: 6 bases; J trimming: 7 bases; junction bases outside the gene matches: 9. This CDR3 is built from 14 residues. Germline V CDR1 and CDR2: MNHEY, SMNVEV (reference sequence). CDR3 sequence reads: CASRTLQGASGYTF. DNA for the CDR3: TGTGCCAGCAGGACTCTACAGGGGGCGAGTGGCTACACCTTC.

This chain joins TRBV5-1 and TRBJ1-5; D might be TRBD1 (5 bases). V lost 0 bases, J lost 6 bases, and 13 bases lay in between. The CDR3 totals 15 residues. Germline V gene data show CDR1 as SGHRS and CDR2 as YFSETQ. DNA of the CDR3: TGCGCCAGCAGCTTGGTTGGGGGGGTATTTCAGCCCCAGCATTTT. It encodes CASSLVGGVFQPQHF.

The J gene is TRBJ1-1, the V gene TRBV6-5, with a tentative D call TRBD1 (5 bases). Germline CDR1 reads MNHEY; CDR2 reads SVGAGI. This CDR3 contains 14 residues. V shed 6 bases and J shed 0 bases, with 11 bases lying between them. CDR3 residues: CASSSTVLNTEAFF. CDR3 bases: TGTGCCAGCAGCTCGACAGTACTGAACACTGAAGCTTTCTTT.

This clone was recorded only once. The CDR3 region is CASSATGNNSPLHF. The DNA of the CDR3 is TGTGCCAGCAGTGCGACAGGGAATAATTCACCCCTCCACTTT. The chain links TRBV14 to TRBJ1-6; TRBD1 agrees at 7 bases. The CDR3 extends over 14 amino acids. V was clipped by 6 bases and J by 5 bases; unmatched bases: 4. In germline, CDR1 is SGHDN, CDR2 FVKESK.